The rows below give T cell receptor beta chains drawn from one sample of a study of pediatric ulcerative colitis. Measured with immunoSEQ multiplex PCR; TCRdb has only the in-frame clones, and not every one. This table holds 20,000 to 30,000 clones, about 67% found once. Sequenced sample: gut tissue. The receptors come from a boy aged 5-17 years with severe ulcerative colitis. CDR3s include the opening cysteine and the closing phenylalanine or tryptophan. A D gene is named only where the DNA matches it firmly. The size of a clone is reported for some rows only, either as once, few or many, or as a class for expanded clones.

j_call,d_call,cdr3_length,v_call,clone_size,cdr3_aa,cdr3_nt
TRBJ2-2,-,16,TRBV7-2,-,CASSAGLPTHTGELFF,TGTGCCAGCAGCGCTGGACTGCCAACCCACACCGGGGAGCTGTTTTTT
TRBJ2-1,-,15,TRBV27,medium-sized,CASSLQGPLYNEQFF,TGTGCCAGCAGTTTACAGGGGCCACTCTACAATGAGCAGTTCTTC
TRBJ1-2,-,14,TRBV6-6,-,CASSPDQGRGGYTF,TGTGCCAGCAGCCCGGATCAGGGGCGCGGTGGCTACACCTTC
TRBJ1-4,-,16,TRBV5-8,few,CASSLHRGNLNEKLFF,TGTGCCAGCAGCTTGCATCGGGGGAACCTTAATGAAAAACTGTTTTTT
TRBJ2-2,-,11,TRBV19,-,CASSIWGELFF,TGTGCCAGTAGTATATGGGGGGAGCTGTTTTTT
TRBJ2-3,-,14,TRBV10-1,-,CASRRGGGTDTQYF,TGCGCCAGCCGAAGGGGGGGTGGGACAGATACGCAGTATTTT
TRBJ1-4,TRBD1,12,TRBV29-1,once,CSVLDRGEKLFF,TGCAGCGTTTTGGACAGGGGTGAAAAACTGTTTTTT
TRBJ2-1,TRBD2,14,TRBV2,-,CASSRASGDNEQFF,TGTGCCAGCTCTCGGGCTAGCGGGGACAATGAGCAGTTCTTC
TRBJ2-1,TRBD1,15,TRBV4-2,-,CASSQGTGDYNEQFF,TGTGCCAGCAGCCAAGGAACAGGGGATTACAATGAGCAGTTCTTC
TRBJ1-3,-,14,TRBV6-6,-,CASIPAGSGNTIYF,TGTGCCAGCATCCCGGCGGGCTCTGGAAACACCATATATTTT
TRBJ1-1,-,14,TRBV6-5,once,CASSMIIWGTEAFF,TGTGCCAGCAGTATGATTATTTGGGGGACTGAAGCTTTCTTT
TRBJ2-7,-,16,TRBV5-1,-,CASSARADASSYEQYF,TGCGCCAGCAGTGCCCGCGCCGACGCGAGCTCCTACGAGCAGTACTTC
TRBJ1-3,-,13,TRBV4-3,-,CASSHLVGNTIYF,TGCGCCAGCAGCCACTTGGTTGGAAACACCATATATTTT
TRBJ1-2,TRBD1,12,TRBV30,few,CAWSSWAGGKAF,TGTGCCTGGAGTAGTTGGGCAGGGGGTAAGGCCTTC
TRBJ1-2,-,15,TRBV12-5,-,CASGLGSLGGRGYTF,TGTGCTAGTGGTTTGGGAAGCCTCGGAGGTCGAGGCTACACCTTC
TRBJ2-7,TRBD2,14,TRBV30,-,CAWSPGTSIHEQYF,TGTGCCTGGAGTCCCGGGACTAGCATCCACGAGCAGTACTTC
TRBJ2-2,-,12,TRBV6-5,-,CASSEAAGELFF,TGTGCCAGCAGTGAGGCGGCCGGGGAGCTGTTTTTT
TRBJ2-2,-,16,TRBV10-3,-,CAISVRRGENTGELFF,TGTGCCATCAGTGTAAGAAGGGGGGAGAACACCGGGGAGCTGTTTTTT